This record looks at one T cell receptor beta chain sequence and its context. The data stem from a study of blood T cell repertoires in COVID-19. Study-level background: Samples representing acute and convalescent COVID-19 were sourced from the United States, Italy and Spain.

Profiled with immunoSEQ multiplex PCR; TCRdb holds only in-frame clones, not every one. The table shows fewer than 15,000 clones, with roughly 80% occurring only once. The receptor's source is a human donor in a cohort sampled during active COVID-19. The sample comprised peripheral blood.

In DNA, the CDR3 is TGTGCCAGCAGCCCTAGCGGGAGTTCGGCAGATACGCAGTATTTT. This codes for CASSPSGSSADTQYF. The chain employs TRBV14 and TRBJ2-3; TRBD2 agrees at 10 bases. The CDR3 loop spans 15 amino acids. Germline loops: CDR1 SGHDN, CDR2 FVKESK. The ends lost 4 bases at V and 4 bases at J; junction bases unmatched: 5.